A single sample is the source of the 10 T cell receptor beta chains below, sequenced in a study of blood T cells in healthy people across ages. A second PCR of roughly 7 to 11 cycles used a sample-barcoded 5' primer and a J-beta primer mix. TCRdb recomputed calls from the 5' RACE reads with MiXCR, one row per CDR3 protein. Among almost 1 million distinct CDR3 sequences listed, roughly 51% were seen once. Sequenced material: blood. All receptors derive from a woman aged 60-75 years in good health.

This clonotype was detected a few times. The V gene is TRBV6-6, the J gene TRBJ1-1; TRBD1 agrees at 7 bases. The CDR3 has 14 amino acids. V gave up 7 bases and J gave up 0 bases; unmatched junction bases: 5. CDR1 is MNHNY, CDR2 SVGAGI, per germline (reference sequence). The CDR3 bases are TGTGCCAGCATGACAGGGAATATGAACACTGAAGCTTTCTTT. Translating it yields CASMTGNMNTEAFF.

The chain carries TRBV25-1 and TRBJ2-5; 10 bases are shared with TRBD2. Germline trimming cut 3 bases from V and 5 bases from J; bases unmatched to any gene: 9. Germline V lookup: CDR1 MGHDK, CDR2 SYGVNS. The CDR3 length is 16 residues. The CDR3 coding sequence is TGTGCCAGCAGTGATTGGGCTAGCGGGAGACCCGAGACCCAGTACTTC. Protein: CASSDWASGRPETQYF.

The chain is built from TRBV7-2 and TRBJ1-4; unclear D gene. From germline, CDR1 is SGHTA and CDR2 FQGNSA. The CDR3 is made up of 13 amino acids. Trimming took off 4 bases at V and 5 bases at J, with 8 bases between the two ends. CDR3 DNA: TGTGCCAGCAGCTCCGGGAGGAATGAAAAACTGTTTTTT. Residues: CASSSGRNEKLFF.

In its sample, this clonotype was seen many times. The V gene is TRBV10-3, the J gene TRBJ2-3; D is perhaps TRBD2 (5 bases). CDR3 length equals 16 residues. Germline CDR1 ENHRY, CDR2 SYGVKD. Trimming took off 4 bases at V and 4 bases at J, with 18 bases between the two ends. The CDR3 region has the DNA TGTGCCATCAGTGGAAATCGGGGTGCGGCCTCAGATACGCAGTATTTT. This translates into CAISGNRGAASDTQYF.

This clonotype appeared once. The junction and the germline gene differ at one end; a read error may be behind it. The rearrangement joins TRBV25-1 to TRBJ2-7, with D possibly being TRBD1 or TRBD2 (5 bases each). The DNA end is more similar to TRBJ2-5, so the J call may be wrong. This CDR3 region has 14 residues. The germline V gene has CDR1 MGHDK and CDR2 SYGVNS. CDR3 in amino acids: CVSTIRGNEGTQYF. The DNA of the CDR3 is TGTGTCAGCACAATTAGGGGAAATGAGGGGACCCAGTACTTC.

The chain joins TRBV11-3 to TRBJ1-1, with D possibly being TRBD1 (5 bases). CDR1 is SGHNT, CDR2 YENEEA, per germline. CDR3 length: 12 residues. The V end lost 6 bases, the J end lost 3 bases, and 8 bases lay between the germline ends. DNA of the CDR3: TGTGCCAGCAGTCAGGGTCACACTGAAGCTTTCTTT. It specifies CASSQGHTEAFF.

This rearrangement joins TRBV7-9 to TRBJ2-4, with D perhaps matching TRBD2 (5 bases). V shed 7 bases and J shed 6 bases, with 13 bases lying between them. The length of the CDR3 is 13 residues. The germline CDR1 and CDR2 sequences are SEHNR and FQNEAQ (reference sequence). CDR3 in DNA: TGTGCCAGCATGAGGGCCCTGGGAAACATTCAGTACTTC. Translated: CASMRALGNIQYF.

The chain is built from TRBV11-2 and TRBJ2-1, with D hard to call. Per the germline V gene, CDR1 is SGHAT and CDR2 is FQNNGV. This CDR3 has 15 residues. Trimming pared 1 base from V and 3 bases from J, leaving 10 bases between. Here the CDR3 reads CASSLANSNYNEQFF. For the CDR3, the DNA is TGTGCCAGCAGCTTAGCGAATAGTAACTACAATGAGCAGTTCTTC.

CDR3 coding DNA: TGTGCCAGCAGCCCCGACCACAATGAGCAGTTCTTC. Translating gives CASSPDHNEQFF. The gene calls are TRBV11-2 and TRBJ2-1; D call uncertain. V was clipped by 5 bases and J by 5 bases, with 7 bases between them. This CDR3 is built from 12 residues. Per the germline V gene, CDR1 is SGHAT and CDR2 is FQNNGV.

As to this clonotype: Its ends do not fully match the called genes, so a read error is possible. The chain employs TRBV4-1 and TRBJ2-7; 13 bases line up with TRBD2. CDR1 MGHRA and CDR2 YSYEKL come from the germline V gene. The CDR3 is 15 residues long. The CDR3 DNA follows: TGCGCCAACAGCCAAGGGACTAGCGGGGCCTACGAGCAGTACTTC. Translation gives CANSQGTSGAYEQYF.